Following are 24 T cell receptor beta chains from one sample sequenced in a study of cytomegalovirus exposure and HLA in healthy donors. 60 Vbeta and 13 Jbeta primers were used in PCR. Libraries were prepared by immunoSEQ multiplex PCR; TCRdb keeps only in-frame clonotypes and omits some of them. The sample yields some 220,000 clones, around 80% seen once. Input material: PBMCs. These TCRs come from a woman aged 55-69 years in good health and CMV-seropositive.

The rearrangement uses TRBV11-3 and TRBJ2-3; 8 bases fit TRBD2. Looked up from germline, CDR1 is SGHNT and CDR2 is YENEEA. V gave up 0 bases and J gave up 4 bases; unmatched junction bases: 12. The CDR3 is 18 residues long. CDR3 bases: TGTGCCAGCAGCTTAGAGGTTAGGAGTCTAGCGGGCGCAGATACGCAGTATTTT. Translating it yields CASSLEVRSLAGADTQYF.

This chain uses TRBV30 with TRBJ1-1, with D perhaps matching TRBD1 (5 bases). CDR3 length equals 14 residues. CDR1 and CDR2 (germline): GTSNPN, SVGIG (reference sequence). Trimming cost V 5 bases and J 5 bases, with 18 bases left between them. The CDR3 DNA reads as TGTGCCTGGGGGGGGAGGGGAATTAGTACTGAAGCTTTCTTT. Amino acid sequence: CAWGGRGISTEAFF.

This chain connects TRBV7-9 to TRBJ2-3, with 9 positions matching TRBD1. With 5 bases clipped from V and 5 bases from J, the junction kept 8 bases outside the gene matches. The CDR3 is 15 amino acids. CDR1 and CDR2 from the germline V gene are SEHNR and FQNEAQ (reference sequence). Here the CDR3 reads CASSPGQGFGDTQYF. In DNA, the CDR3 is TGTGCCAGCAGCCCGGGACAGGGTTTTGGAGATACGCAGTATTTT. Variable domain in full (rest from reference TRBV7-9 and TRBJ2-3): DTGVSQNPRHKITKRGQNVTFRCDPISEHNRLYWYRQTLGQGPEFLTYFQNEAQLEKSRLLSDRFSAERPKGSFSTLEIQRTEQGDSAMYLCASSPGQGFGDTQYFGPGTRLTVL.

A single count supports this clone. The chain recombines TRBV19 with TRBJ2-3, with D maybe TRBD2 (5 bases). The germline gives CDR1 LNHDA, CDR2 SQIVND (reference sequence). V lost 4 bases, J lost 1 base, and 9 bases lay in between. The CDR3 consists of 14 residues. CDR3 sequence reads: CASSNEGGTDTQYF. CDR3 in DNA: TGTGCCAGTAGTAATGAGGGTGGCACAGATACGCAGTATTTT.

This clone showed up just once. The chain recombines TRBV7-2 with TRBJ1-2, with TRBD1 matching 9 bases. The CDR3 length is 13 residues. J was trimmed by 4 bases and V by 5 bases; bases with no gene match: 2. Germline V gene lookup returns CDR1 SGHTA and CDR2 FQGNSA. The CDR3 loop is CASSTGGSYGYTF. CDR3 nucleotides: TGTGCCAGCAGCACAGGGGGCAGCTATGGCTACACCTTC.

Of note for this clone: Likely a read error: the CDR3 ends without its conserved phenylalanine or tryptophan. The DNA is omitted, as the CDR3 cannot be located on it reliably, and the CDR3 follows TCRdb's listing. The rearrangement uses TRBV10-3 and TRBJ2-7; the table names TRBD1, a call not compared with the DNA. Per the germline V gene, CDR1 is ENHRY and CDR2 is SYGVKD. The CDR3 contains 13 residues when both ends are counted. CDR3 region: CAISGTGTGLFII.

V gene TRBV19 combines with J gene TRBJ1-2; D unresolved. The germline gives CDR1 LNHDA, CDR2 SQIVND (reference sequence). There are 13 residues in the CDR3. The germline V and J ends were trimmed by 8 bases and 8 bases, with 18 bases remaining between them. In DNA form, the CDR3 reads TGTGCCAGTCATTTACGGTCCCTGGAGGGCTACACCTTC. Protein sequence: CASHLRSLEGYTF.

V and J are TRBV7-2 and TRBJ2-3; TRBD2 matches 10 bases. CDR1 and CDR2 from the germline V gene are SGHTA and FQGNSA. This CDR3 region has 15 residues. The junction had 9 bases not matched to a gene; V was cut back by 7 bases and J by 5 bases. Here the CDR3 reads CASTPSGGAEDTQYF. The CDR3 bases are TGTGCCAGCACCCCAAGCGGGGGGGCCGAAGATACGCAGTATTTT.

The chain has TRBV6-1 and TRBJ2-1, with TRBD2 identical over 8 bases. In germline, CDR1 is MNHNS, CDR2 SASEGT. Germline trimming cut 4 bases from V and 9 bases from J; bases unmatched to any gene: 17. The CDR3 extends over 17 amino acids. CDR3 in amino acids: CASSGGLVAGRRGEQFF. Written as DNA, the CDR3 is TGTGCCAGCAGTGGGGGGTTGGTAGCGGGGAGGCGGGGTGAGCAGTTCTTC.

This clone was observed once. This rearrangement joins TRBV27 to TRBJ1-2; D is perhaps TRBD1 (6 bases). V lost 4 bases and J 6 bases, leaving 15 bases between the germline ends. The CDR3 runs to 14 residues. The germline gives CDR1 MNHEY, CDR2 SMNVEV (reference sequence). The DNA of the CDR3 is TGTGCCAGCAGTTCAAAGACAGGTTCAAATGGCTACACCTTC. Translating gives CASSSKTGSNGYTF.

This clone came up a few times. The rearrangement links TRBV30 to TRBJ2-3; D is ambiguous. CDR1 is GTSNPN and CDR2 is SVGIG in the germline V gene (reference sequence). V shed 3 bases and J shed 2 bases, with 15 bases lying between them. This CDR3 has 15 residues. In DNA, the CDR3 is TGTGCCTGGAGCTTAGTACTATCGAACACAGATACGCAGTATTTT. As protein: CAWSLVLSNTDTQYF.

The gene calls are TRBV11-1 and TRBJ1-4; D may be TRBD1 (6 bases). V shed 3 bases and J shed 8 bases, with 13 bases lying between them. CDR3 length equals 14 residues. CDR1 and CDR2 from the germline V gene are SGHAT and FQDESV (reference sequence). The CDR3 DNA is TGTGCCAGCAGCTTCAACAGGGTTGAGGAAAAACTGTTTTTT. Its protein is CASSFNRVEEKLFF. Full variable domain (outside the CDR3, taken from reference TRBV11-1 and TRBJ1-4): EAEVAQSPRYKITEKSQAVAFWCDPISGHATLYWYRQILGQGPELLVQFQDESVVDDSQLPKDRFSAERLKGVDSTLKIQPAELGDSAMYLCASSFNRVEEKLFFGSGTQLSVL.

The V call is TRBV6-1, the J call TRBJ1-5; D unresolved. There are 15 residues in the CDR3. Deletions cut 2 bases from V and 0 bases from J, with 8 bases between. CDR1 is MNHNS and CDR2 is SASEGT in the germline V gene. The CDR3 region has the DNA TGTGCCAGCAGTGAATTGGCGGATAGCAATCAGCCCCAGCATTTT. Translating it yields CASSELADSNQPQHF.

The chain uses TRBV7-9 and TRBJ2-5, with D tentatively TRBD1 (5 bases). V was cut by 2 bases and J by 2 bases, with 12 bases left in between. Germline values: CDR1 SEHNR, CDR2 FQNEAQ (reference sequence). CDR3 length: 15 residues. DNA for the CDR3: TGTGCCAGCAGCTTATGGTTGGGGCAGCAAGAGACCCAGTACTTC. This gives the protein CASSLWLGQQETQYF.

In its sample, this clone was seen a few times. The V and J genes are TRBV27 and TRBJ1-3; D remains unclear. Germline CDR1 MNHEY, CDR2 SMNVEV (reference sequence). The germline V and J ends were trimmed by 3 bases and 1 base, with 10 bases remaining between them. This CDR3 has 15 residues. In DNA form, the CDR3 reads TGTGCCAGCAGTTTGGAGGCCTCGTCTGGAAACACCATATATTTT. This encodes CASSLEASSGNTIYF.

This rearrangement joins TRBV5-4 to TRBJ2-5; 9 bases match TRBD1. The V segment lost 4 bases and the J segment 4 bases; nucleotides outside the gene matches: 11. CDR3 length: 16 amino acids. The germline gives CDR1 SGHNT, CDR2 YYREEE (reference sequence). CDR3 protein: CASSTTGGLPPETQYF. Here the CDR3 DNA reads TGTGCCAGCAGCACGACAGGGGGTCTCCCCCCAGAGACCCAGTACTTC.

This clone is a singleton in its sample. This rearrangement joins TRBV29-1 to TRBJ1-2, with TRBD1 identical over 7 bases. Germline V CDR1 and CDR2: SQVTM, ANQGSEA. The CDR3 extends over 12 amino acids. Germline trimming cut 3 bases from V and 8 bases from J; bases unmatched to any gene: 6. The CDR3 nucleotides are TGCAGCGTTGACTCAGGGGGAGGCGGCTACACCTTC. Amino acid sequence: CSVDSGGGGYTF.

This clone was seen only once. The chain employs TRBV30 and TRBJ1-1, with D possibly TRBD1 on 6 matching bases. CDR3 length: 13 residues. Trimming left V 7 bases short and J 1 base short, with 13 bases between. Per the germline V gene, CDR1 is GTSNPN and CDR2 is SVGIG (reference sequence). The CDR3 DNA follows: TGTGCCTCCGGGGGGGCGGCGAACACTGAAGCTTTCTTT. It encodes CASGGAANTEAFF. The full variable domain, its missing parts supplied by reference TRBV30 and TRBJ1-1, is SQTIHQWPATLVQPVGSPLSLECTVEGTSNPNLYWYRQAAGRGLQLLFYSVGIGQISSEVPQNLSASRPQDRQFILSSKKLLLSDSGFYLCASGGAANTEAFFGQGTRLTVV.

The V gene is TRBV4-1, the J gene TRBJ2-7; the match to TRBD1 covers 10 bases. The J segment lost 2 bases and the V segment lost 0 bases, leaving 4 bases of the junction unmatched. This CDR3 comprises 16 residues. The germline gives CDR1 MGHRA, CDR2 YSYEKL. The CDR3 sequence is CASSQDLGQGTYEQYF. In DNA, the CDR3 is TGCGCCAGCAGCCAAGATCTGGGACAGGGGACCTACGAGCAGTACTTC.

V is TRBV30 and J is TRBJ2-7; the match to TRBD2 covers 11 bases. V trimming: 5 bases; J trimming: 2 bases; junction bases outside the gene matches: 5. Germline V gene data show CDR1 as GTSNPN and CDR2 as SVGIG (reference sequence). The CDR3 covers 14 residues. This CDR3 is CAWGGTSGPYEQYF. The CDR3 DNA sequence: TGTGCCTGGGGCGGGACTAGCGGTCCCTACGAGCAGTACTTC.

The table lists this clone with a count of one. The chain employs TRBV5-1 and TRBJ2-5, with D perhaps matching TRBD1 (6 bases). This CDR3 region has 14 residues. V lost 3 bases and J lost 3, with 12 bases in between. Looked up from germline, CDR1 is SGHRS and CDR2 is YFSETQ. CDR3 sequence reads: CASSSQGLEETQYF. In DNA form, the CDR3 reads TGCGCCAGCAGCTCTCAGGGGTTGGAAGAGACCCAGTACTTC.

This clone showed up just a few times. The chain is built from TRBV6-5 and TRBJ1-5; maybe TRBD1 (5 bases). With 0 bases removed from V and 7 bases from J, the gap between germline ends came to 10 bases. Germline assignment: CDR1 MNHEY and CDR2 SVGAGI. CDR3 length: 14 amino acids. The CDR3 sequence is CASSYSGGGQPQHF. As DNA, the CDR3 is TGTGCCAGCAGTTACTCCGGGGGAGGGCAGCCCCAGCATTTT.

The gene calls are TRBV14 and TRBJ2-5, with 10 bases identical to TRBD1. Trimming cost V 2 bases and J 5 bases; bases outside gene matches: 5. This CDR3 comprises 15 residues. In germline, CDR1 is SGHDN, CDR2 FVKESK. CDR3 in DNA: TGTGCCAGCAGCCAATCGACAGGGGGCTGGGAGACCCAGTACTTC. Translation: CASSQSTGGWETQYF.

V gene TRBV19 combines with J gene TRBJ2-1, with TRBD2 identical over 7 bases. This CDR3 contains 15 residues. Germline V lookup: CDR1 LNHDA, CDR2 SQIVND (reference sequence). V shed 7 bases, J shed 7 bases, and the junction held 13 bases outside the gene matches. CDR3 bases: TGTGCCAGTACCCCGGCCATTGCGGGAGCTAATGAGCAGTTCTTC. It specifies CASTPAIAGANEQFF.